This T cell receptor beta chain was profiled in a study of cytomegalovirus exposure and HLA in healthy donors. Study-level results: The study labeled under 200 TCR beta chains cytomegalovirus-associated. Later work found most CMV-associated TCR beta chains apparently HLA-restricted. In terms of immune exposure information, only CMV serostatus was available.

At the time of sampling, donors were nominally healthy, though unrecorded immune exposures were likely. This CDR3 has 14 residues. The germline V and J ends were trimmed by 2 bases and 4 bases, with 11 bases remaining between them. The V gene's germline CDR1 is ENHRY and CDR2 SYGVKD. In regard to this clone: The target antigen is unknown.

The PCR contained 60 Vbeta and 13 Jbeta primers. Measured with immunoSEQ multiplex PCR; TCRdb has only the in-frame clones, and not every one. The repertoire holds about 160,000 clones, over 60% seen once, with over 0.95% in the top ten. Specimen: PBMCs. The receptor's source is a woman aged 45-59 years in good health and CMV-seropositive. This chain connects TRBV10-3 to TRBJ2-5; D may be TRBD2 (5 bases). CDR3 loop: CAISEPSGLETQYF. The CDR3 DNA is TGTGCCATCAGTGAGCCCTCGGGGTTAGAGACCCAGTACTTC.